The next 5 T cell receptor beta chains were all read from a single sample in a study of memory CD4+ T cells and cytomegalovirus serostatus. Only in-frame clones appear in the TCRdb table, and some are missing; sequencing was by immunoSEQ multiplex PCR. The table records 50,000 to 60,000 clones, 82% of them present only once. The sort gate was single viable CD3+CD4+CD8-CD45RO+ cells for memory CD4+ T cells. The specimen was memory CD4+ T cells from blood. Every receptor here comes from an adult in good health and CMV-seronegative.

The genes are TRBV6-5 and TRBJ2-7, with D possibly TRBD2 on 6 matching bases. Germline loops: CDR1 MNHEY, CDR2 SVGAGI. V was trimmed by 5 bases and J by 9 bases, leaving 14 bases between them. CDR3 length: 12 residues. In nucleotides, the CDR3 is TGTGCCAGCAGTGGAGGGGATACGAGGCAGTACTTC. It yields the protein CASSGGDTRQYF.

This clone was detected once. The gene calls are TRBV30 and TRBJ1-4, with 9 positions matching TRBD1. Germline V CDR1 and CDR2: GTSNPN, SVGIG (reference sequence). The J segment lost 5 bases and the V segment lost 5 bases, leaving 3 bases of the junction unmatched. This CDR3 is built from 13 residues. The CDR3 loop is CAWGTGTNEKLFF. The CDR3 DNA reads TGTGCCTGGGGGACAGGGACAAATGAAAAACTGTTTTTT.

The V and J genes are TRBV11-2 and TRBJ1-5, with unresolved D. Trimming shortened V by 8 bases and J by 0 bases, and 11 bases separated the two germline ends. In germline, CDR1 is SGHAT, CDR2 FQNNGV. This CDR3 is built from 14 residues. The CDR3, as DNA: TGTGCCAGCTCGGGCAGCAATAGCAATCAGCCCCAGCATTTT. It specifies CASSGSNSNQPQHF.

This chain joins TRBV19 and TRBJ2-3; weak D call: TRBD2 (6 bases). With 4 bases removed from V and 4 bases from J, the gap between germline ends came to 12 bases. Germline CDR1 and CDR2: LNHDA and SQIVND (reference sequence). The length of the CDR3 is 14 residues. CDR3 sequence reads: CASSTPQRADTQYF. In DNA, the CDR3 is TGTGCCAGTAGTACCCCGCAGCGGGCAGATACGCAGTATTTT.

This clone was detected once. The rearrangement uses TRBV5-8 and TRBJ2-1; D perhaps matches TRBD1 (6 bases). CDR3 size: 15 residues. Per the germline V gene, CDR1 is SGHTS and CDR2 is YDEGEE. The V end was cut by 4 bases, the J end by 4 bases, with 15 bases between. The CDR3 bases are TGTGCCAGCAGCCGACCCGGACAGCCATACAATGAGCAGTTCTTC. It encodes CASSRPGQPYNEQFF.